This is a list of T cell receptor beta chains from one sample in a study of cytotoxic CD8 clonotypes in ibrutinib-treated CLL. Method: immunoSEQ multiplex PCR; TCRdb's copy keeps in-frame clones and lacks some. The sample consists of roughly 130,000 clones, 85% to 95% of them appearing once. The sequences come from PBMCs, collected after 12 months of ibrutinib treatment. The receptors stem from a human donor with chronic lymphocytic leukemia. The CDR3 runs from the conserved cysteine through the conserved F or W. D genes are given only for firm matches. Clone size is stated in some rows and not others, as once, few, many or a class when expanded.

D	V	J	size	CDR3	DNA
.	TRBV19	TRBJ2-6	few	CASRVSGANVLTF	TGTGCCAGTAGGGTGTCTGGGGCCAACGTCCTGACTTTC
.	TRBV18	TRBJ2-7	.	CASSQTVLYEQYF	TGTGCCAGCTCACAGACAGTGTTGTACGAGCAGTACTTC
TRBD2	TRBV28	TRBJ2-1	.	CASRPGTSGYNEQFF	TGTGCCAGCAGACCCGGGACTAGCGGTTACAATGAGCAGTTCTTC
.	TRBV7-9	TRBJ1-2	.	CASSSPLGDGYTF	TGTGCCAGCAGCTCCCCTTTGGGTGATGGCTACACCTTC
.	TRBV21-1	TRBJ2-7	.	CASSKEGGGGLGAYEQYF	TGTGCCAGCAGCAAAGAGGGCGGAGGGGGACTAGGAGCCTACGAGCAGTACTTC
.	TRBV28	TRBJ2-4	once	CASTLGLLENIQYF	TGTGCCAGCACCTTGGGACTCCTTGAAAACATTCAGTACTTC
.	TRBV10-3	TRBJ2-7	.	CAIRFGGSSSYEQYF	TGTGCCATCAGGTTCGGCGGGTCCAGCTCCTACGAGCAGTACTTC
.	TRBV2	TRBJ2-6	.	CARPSGREVVGANVLTF	TGTGCCAGGCCGTCGGGCAGGGAAGTGGTTGGGGCCAACGTCCTGACTTTC
.	TRBV5-4	TRBJ2-1	few	CASSLGNSGLANEQFF	TGTGCCAGCAGCTTGGGGAACTCCGGGCTGGCCAATGAGCAGTTCTTC
.	TRBV27	TRBJ2-2	once	CASREERRNTGELFF	TGTGCCAGCAGAGAGGAGCGCCGGAACACCGGGGAGCTGTTTTTT
.	TRBV7-9	TRBJ2-5	.	CASSFQGLDSYF	TGTGCCAGCAGCTTCCAAGGGTTGGACTCTTACTTC
.	TRBV18	TRBJ2-3	.	CASSPSFLPTSTDTQYF	TGTGCCAGCTCACCGTCCTTTTTGCCGACGAGCACAGATACGCAGTATTTT
.	TRBV28	TRBJ1-5	.	CASSLDGGFNQPQHF	TGTGCCAGCAGTTTAGATGGCGGCTTCAATCAGCCCCAGCATTTT
.	TRBV25-1	TRBJ2-2	.	CATTREDLGELFF	TGTGCCACCACCCGTGAGGATCTCGGGGAGCTGTTTTTT
.	TRBV27	TRBJ2-7	.	CASSRTLREQYF	TGTGCCAGCAGCCGCACCCTCCGCGAGCAGTACTTC
.	TRBV5-8	TRBJ2-7	.	CASSGYETRAGYEQYF	TGTGCCAGCAGCGGCTATGAGACTAGAGCTGGCTACGAGCAGTACTTC
TRBD2	TRBV4-3	TRBJ2-1	.	CASSQDPSGTSANEQFF	TGCGCCAGCAGCCAAGATCCTTCGGGAACTAGCGCCAATGAGCAGTTCTTC
.	TRBV4-2	TRBJ1-5	few	CASSQDRGTYSNQPQHF	TGTGCCAGCAGCCAAGATCGGGGGACCTATAGCAATCAGCCCCAGCATTTT
.	TRBV9	TRBJ2-1	.	CASSVGGVAPNEQFF	TGTGCCAGCAGCGTAGGGGGGGTAGCACCCAATGAGCAGTTCTTC
.	TRBV7-6	TRBJ1-1	.	CASSLDGPLDTEAFF	TGTGCCAGCAGCTTAGACGGCCCCTTGGACACTGAAGCTTTCTTT
.	TRBV4-3	TRBJ2-1	.	CASSQDAVASSNEQFF	TGCGCCAGCAGCCAAGATGCCGTTGCTAGCAGCAATGAGCAGTTCTTC
.	TRBV6-5	TRBJ2-1	once	CASSSTDYLSDEQFF	TGTGCCAGCAGTTCCACGGACTACCTTTCCGATGAGCAGTTCTTC
.	TRBV30	TRBJ2-3	.	CAWSPPWGGYTSTDTQYF	TGTGCCTGGAGTCCGCCCTGGGGCGGTTATACTAGCACAGATACGCAGTATTTT
.	TRBV9	TRBJ1-1	.	CASRGGAGMNTEAFF	TGTGCCAGCCGCGGGGGCGCAGGTATGAACACTGAAGCTTTCTTT
.	TRBV6-9	TRBJ2-3	.	CASSILGQDTQYF	TGTGCCAGCAGCATACTGGGGCAGGATACGCAGTATTTT
TRBD2	TRBV10-1	TRBJ2-7	.	CASSEWASGGTYEQYF	TGCGCCAGCAGTGAGTGGGCTAGCGGGGGGACCTACGAGCAGTACTTC
.	TRBV15	TRBJ1-3	.	CATSRGGSGNTIYF	TGTGCCACCAGCAGAGGGGGTTCTGGAAACACCATATATTTT
.	TRBV7-3	TRBJ2-1	.	CASSPRPGGAGEQFF	TGTGCCAGCAGCCCAAGACCGGGGGGCGCTGGTGAGCAGTTCTTC
.	TRBV27	TRBJ2-2	.	CASSLFRGGELFF	TGTGCCAGCAGTTTATTTCGAGGAGGGGAGCTGTTTTTT
TRBD2	TRBV28	TRBJ2-7	.	CASIPSGSSYEQYF	TGTGCCAGCATACCTAGCGGGAGCTCCTACGAGCAGTACTTC
.	TRBV2	TRBJ1-5	once	CASTGGGTQHF	TGTGCCAGCACGGGTGGTGGGACCCAGCATTTT
.	TRBV18	TRBJ1-3	once	CASSPPGGGTSGNTIYF	TGTGCCAGCTCACCACCGGGAGGAGGGACCTCTGGAAACACCATATATTTT
TRBD2	TRBV7-2	TRBJ2-2	few	CASSARGGPNTGELFF	TGTGCCAGCAGCGCTCGGGGAGGGCCGAACACCGGGGAGCTGTTTTTT
.	TRBV7-9	TRBJ2-7	.	CASSGEPSSYEQYF	TGTGCCAGCAGCGGCGAACCGAGCTCCTACGAGCAGTACTTC
.	TRBV27	TRBJ2-1	.	CASSLLVGLEQFF	TGTGCCAGCAGTTTATTGGTTGGACTAGAGCAGTTCTTC
.	TRBV27	TRBJ2-1	.	CASSLSGPYNEQFF	TGTGCCAGCAGTTTATCTGGGCCCTACAATGAGCAGTTCTTC
.	TRBV19	TRBJ2-7	.	CATTGVYYEQYF	TGTGCCACGACAGGCGTTTACTACGAGCAGTACTTC
.	TRBV6-6	TRBJ2-2	.	CASSYLRTNTGELFF	TGTGCCAGCAGTTACTTACGTACGAACACCGGGGAGCTGTTTTTT
TRBD2	TRBV28	TRBJ2-3	.	CASSFLAGETDTQYF	TGTGCCAGCAGTTTCCTAGCGGGAGAAACAGATACGCAGTATTTT
.	TRBV7-6	TRBJ2-5	.	CASSLRRSGQETQYF	TGTGCCAGCAGCTTACGTCGGAGCGGACAAGAGACCCAGTACTTC
.	TRBV5-6	TRBJ2-1	.	CASSLGRTFYNEQFF	TGTGCCAGCAGCTTGGGCAGGACCTTTTACAATGAGCAGTTCTTC
.	TRBV27	TRBJ1-4	.	CASSPSAATNEKLFF	TGTGCCAGCAGTCCGTCAGCCGCAACTAATGAAAAACTGTTTTTT
.	TRBV4-3	TRBJ2-1	.	CASSQEGRTGEQFF	TGCGCCAGCAGCCAAGAGGGGCGAACGGGTGAGCAGTTCTTC
TRBD1	TRBV11-1	TRBJ1-1	.	CASSLWTGGSNTEAFF	TGTGCCAGCAGCTTATGGACAGGGGGTTCGAACACTGAAGCTTTCTTT
.	TRBV6-5	TRBJ1-1	.	CASSYSNQPNTEAFF	TGTGCCAGCAGTTACTCGAACCAGCCGAACACTGAAGCTTTCTTT
.	TRBV13	TRBJ2-5	.	CASRATGYRTQYF	TGTGCCAGCAGGGCTACAGGGTACCGGACCCAGTACTTC
.	TRBV27	TRBJ1-1	.	CASSLFGVRDTEAFF	TGTGCCAGCAGTTTATTCGGGGTAAGGGACACTGAAGCTTTCTTT
.	TRBV28	TRBJ1-5	.	CASSSYPGGQPQHF	TGTGCCAGCAGTTCGTACCCCGGGGGTCAGCCCCAGCATTTT
.	TRBV27	TRBJ2-1	once	CASSLGSYNEQFF	TGTGCCAGCAGTTTGGGTTCCTACAATGAGCAGTTCTTC
.	TRBV7-7	TRBJ2-1	.	CASSLARNNEQFF	TGTGCTAGCAGCTTAGCTAGGAACAATGAGCAGTTCTTC
.	TRBV2	TRBJ1-1	.	CASMRVGEAFF	TGTGCCAGCATGAGGGTCGGTGAAGCTTTCTTT
TRBD2	TRBV30	TRBJ2-3	.	CAWTSGGSTDTQYF	TGTGCCTGGACTAGCGGGGGTAGCACAGATACGCAGTATTTT
TRBD2	TRBV12-5	TRBJ2-3	.	CASGLFGGTQYF	TGTGCTAGTGGTTTGTTCGGGGGGACGCAGTATTTT
.	TRBV14	TRBJ1-4	.	CASSWARGATGITNEKLFF	TGTGCCAGCAGCTGGGCGCGGGGGGCGACGGGGATAACTAATGAAAAACTGTTTTTT
.	TRBV27	TRBJ2-2	.	CASSLLRELYTGELFF	TGTGCCAGCAGTTTACTCCGGGAGCTTTACACCGGGGAGCTGTTTTTT